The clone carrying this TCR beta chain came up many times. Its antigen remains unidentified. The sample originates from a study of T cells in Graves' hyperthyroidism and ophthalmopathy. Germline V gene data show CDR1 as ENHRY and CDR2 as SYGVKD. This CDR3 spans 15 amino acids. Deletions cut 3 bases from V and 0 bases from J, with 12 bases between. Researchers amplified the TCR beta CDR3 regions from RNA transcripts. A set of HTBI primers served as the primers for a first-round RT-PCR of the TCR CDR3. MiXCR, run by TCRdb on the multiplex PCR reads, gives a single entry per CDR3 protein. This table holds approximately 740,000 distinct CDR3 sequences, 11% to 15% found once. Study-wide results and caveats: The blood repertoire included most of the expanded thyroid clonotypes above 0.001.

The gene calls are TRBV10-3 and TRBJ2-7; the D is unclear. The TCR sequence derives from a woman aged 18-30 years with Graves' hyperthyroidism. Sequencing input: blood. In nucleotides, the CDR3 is TGTGCCATCAGTGATCTGGGCCCCAGCTCCTACGAGCAGTACTTC. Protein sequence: CAISDLGPSSYEQYF.